The 27 T cell receptor beta chains presented below share a single source sample, sequenced in a study of blood T cell repertoires in COVID-19. Sequencing used immunoSEQ multiplex PCR; TCRdb keeps in-frame clones, though not all of them. The sample lists around 300,000 clones; about 90% were seen once. Sequenced input: peripheral blood. All receptors come from a woman in her thirties or forties with acute or convalescent COVID-19.

The chain joins TRBV11-3 to TRBJ2-1, with TRBD1 matching over 12 bases. This CDR3 has 13 amino acids. Germline V CDR1 and CDR2: SGHNT, YENEEA. Unmatched junction bases numbered 4, after V lost 8 bases and J lost 8 bases. CDR3 nucleotides: TGTGCCAGCCGGGACAGGGGGCAAGATGAGCAGTTCTTC. Protein: CASRDRGQDEQFF. Together with reference TRBV11-3 and TRBJ2-1, the CDR3 gives the full variable domain: EAGVVQSPRYKIIEKKQPVAFWCNPISGHNTLYWYLQNLGQGPELLIRYENEEAVDDSQLPKDRFSAERLKGVDSTLKIQPAELGDSAVYLCASRDRGQDEQFFGPGTRLTVL.

The rearrangement links TRBV15 to TRBJ1-5; D not certain. The CDR3 runs to 15 residues. CDR1 and CDR2 from the germline V gene are LNHNV and YYDKDF (reference sequence). V lost 0 bases to trimming and J lost 5 bases, with 11 bases between them. The CDR3 is CATSRDLGAHQPQHF. The CDR3, as DNA: TGTGCCACCAGCAGAGACCTAGGAGCCCATCAGCCCCAGCATTTT.

CDR3 coding DNA: TGTGCCACCAGTGCGCCAGGGCCTGGAAACACCATATATTTT. It yields the protein CATSAPGPGNTIYF. The chain employs TRBV24-1 and TRBJ1-3, with D perhaps TRBD1 (5 bases). CDR3 length equals 14 residues. CDR1 and CDR2 from the germline V gene are KGHDR and SFDVKD. Trimming cost V 5 bases and J 2 bases, with 9 bases left between them.

In this sample, this clone turned up once. The chain recombines TRBV14 with TRBJ1-6; the D gene is possibly TRBD1 (6 bases). CDR3 length equals 14 residues. The germline CDR1 and CDR2 sequences are SGHDN and FVKESK. Trimming cost V 2 bases and J 10 bases, with 12 bases left between them. The CDR3 sequence is CASSQWGGRSPLHF. The CDR3 DNA reads as TGTGCCAGCAGCCAATGGGGGGGCCGGTCACCCCTCCACTTT.

CDR3 region: CASNLGSGAGRSNYGYTF. The CDR3 coding sequence is TGTGCCAGCAATCTTGGGTCTGGCGCAGGGCGCTCTAACTATGGCTACACCTTC. This chain uses TRBV11-2 with TRBJ1-2, with a possible D match to TRBD1 (5 bases). The CDR3 length is 18 residues. The V end lost 7 bases, the J end lost 0 bases, and 24 bases lay between the germline ends. Germline-derived CDR1 and CDR2 are SGHAT and FQNNGV.

The CDR3 sequence: CASSLFPGSLNEQFF. CDR3 sequence (DNA): TGTGCCAGCAGCTTATTCCCGGGGTCTTTGAATGAGCAGTTCTTC. The V call is TRBV11-3, the J call TRBJ2-1, with D perhaps TRBD2 (5 bases). CDR1 is SGHNT and CDR2 is YENEEA in the germline V gene. V was cut by 2 bases and J by 7 bases, with 15 bases left in between. The CDR3 contains 15 residues.

The V call is TRBV7-8, the J call TRBJ1-1, with a possible D match to TRBD1 (5 bases). The germline gives CDR1 SGHVS, CDR2 FQNEAQ. V lost 5 bases and J lost 10, with 17 bases in between. The CDR3 consists of 13 residues. CDR3 loop: CASSPTVAKGAFF. The CDR3, as DNA: TGTGCCAGCAGCCCGACAGTTGCTAAGGGAGCTTTCTTT.

The J gene is TRBJ1-5, the V gene TRBV25-1; D gene uncertain. The CDR3 sequence is 14 residues long. The V and J ends lost 3 bases and 0 bases respectively, with 6 bases between them. CDR1 and CDR2 (germline): MGHDK, SYGVNS. CDR3 in amino acids: CASSESYSNQPQHF. The CDR3 DNA reads TGTGCCAGCAGTGAGAGTTATAGCAATCAGCCCCAGCATTTT.

The gene calls are TRBV7-9 and TRBJ1-2, with TRBD1 identical over 8 bases. V lost 4 bases to trimming and J lost 8 bases; unmatched junction nucleotides: 9. Germline-derived CDR1 and CDR2 are SEHNR and FQNEAQ (reference sequence). The length of the CDR3 is 14 residues. The CDR3 is CASSSGQGLGGYTF. CDR3 in DNA: TGTGCCAGCAGCTCTGGACAGGGTCTAGGGGGCTACACCTTC.

The chain couples TRBV5-1 to TRBJ2-2, with D perhaps matching TRBD1 (5 bases). The CDR3 contains 14 residues. Per germline, CDR1 SGHRS and CDR2 YFSETQ. The V gene lost 3 bases and the J gene lost 2 bases, with 8 bases spanning the gap. This CDR3 is CASSSTVNTGELFF. The CDR3, as DNA: TGCGCCAGCAGCTCGACAGTCAACACCGGGGAGCTGTTTTTT. The full variable domain, with the rest looked up from reference TRBV5-1 and TRBJ2-2, is KAGVTQTPRYLIKTRGQQVTLSCSPISGHRSVSWYQQTPGQGLQFLFEYFSETQRNKGNFPGRFSGRQFSNSRSEMNVSTLELGDSALYLCASSSTVNTGELFFGEGSRLTVL.

The chain is built from TRBV7-8 and TRBJ2-5; TRBD1 matches 8 bases. This CDR3 contains 15 residues. The J segment lost 2 bases and the V segment lost 3 bases, leaving 5 bases of the junction unmatched. CDR1 is SGHVS, CDR2 FQNEAQ, per germline. CDR3 sequence: CASSLGRDRQETQYF. In DNA, the CDR3 is TGTGCCAGCAGCTTGGGACGGGACAGGCAAGAGACCCAGTACTTC.

This chain joins TRBV5-1 and TRBJ1-5, with D hard to call. The CDR3 is 15 residues long. CDR1 is SGHRS and CDR2 is YFSETQ in the germline V gene. The V end was cut by 4 bases, the J end by 6 bases, with 17 bases between. Here the CDR3 DNA reads TGCGCCAGCAGCCCTCTGGGCCTAAGTGGTCAGCCCCAGCATTTT. As protein: CASSPLGLSGQPQHF.

This clone appeared a few times. V usage is TRBV2 and J usage is TRBJ2-3, with TRBD2 identical over 11 bases. Germline V CDR1 and CDR2: SNHLY, FYNNEI. The length of the CDR3 is 16 residues. Trimming took 6 bases from V and 2 from J; bases not matched to a gene: 7. CDR3 loop: CASSGASGGNTDTQYF. CDR3 DNA sequence: TGTGCCAGCAGCGGGGCTAGCGGGGGGAACACAGATACGCAGTATTTT.

The rearrangement uses TRBV6-5 and TRBJ2-2; 9 nucleotides line up with TRBD2. The CDR3 spans 15 residues. Per germline, CDR1 MNHEY and CDR2 SVGAGI. V shed 5 bases, J shed 4 bases, and the junction held 5 bases outside the gene matches. CDR3 residues: CASSLTSGGTGELFF. DNA for the CDR3: TGTGCCAGCAGTCTGACTAGCGGTGGCACCGGGGAGCTGTTTTTT.

The V and J genes are TRBV10-2 and TRBJ1-1; 9 bases fit TRBD1. The CDR3 extends over 15 amino acids. Germline V gives CDR1 WSHSY, CDR2 SAAADI. V lost 2 bases and J lost 1; bases outside the gene matches: 2. The CDR3 sequence is CASSEGGQGNTEAFF. In nucleotides, the CDR3 is TGCGCCAGCAGTGAGGGGGGACAGGGGAACACTGAAGCTTTCTTT.

This clone was counted a single time. Within the sample, other DNA sequences also encode this same CDR3. Here the CDR3 DNA reads TGCGCCAGCAGCTTGGAACCGCAGACCGGGGAGCTGTTTTTT. Translated, it gives CASSLEPQTGELFF. This chain connects TRBV5-1 to TRBJ2-2; no clear D. Germline CDR1 and CDR2: SGHRS and YFSETQ. The CDR3 is 14 residues long. V was clipped by 0 bases and J by 5 bases, with 8 bases between them.

The rearrangement links TRBV5-1 to TRBJ2-3; tentatively, D is TRBD2 (6 bases). Trimming took 0 bases from V and 5 from J, leaving 10 bases between them. CDR3 size: 14 residues. Germline loops: CDR1 SGHRS, CDR2 YFSETQ. In DNA, the CDR3 is TGCGCCAGCAGCTTGGCCACCGGGGGAGATACGCAGTATTTT. Protein: CASSLATGGDTQYF.

The gene calls are TRBV7-6 and TRBJ1-3; 9 bases agree with TRBD1. Per the germline V gene, CDR1 is SGHVS and CDR2 is FNYEAQ. The ends lost 5 bases at V and 0 bases at J; junction bases unmatched: 17. The CDR3 length is 20 residues. CDR3 nucleotide sequence: TGTGCCAGCAGCCCATGGACAGGGGAATCTCATCGGTCCTCTGGAAACACCATATATTTT. Translating gives CASSPWTGESHRSSGNTIYF.

The rearrangement links TRBV3-1 (or the pseudogene TRBV3-2) to TRBJ2-3, with D possibly TRBD1 on 5 matching bases. Germline V gives CDR1 LGHDT, CDR2 YNNKEL (reference sequence). The CDR3 totals 15 residues. Trimming left V 1 base short and J 2 bases short, with 10 bases between. Here the CDR3 DNA reads TGTGCCAGCAGCCAAGGTTGGGGCGACACAGATACGCAGTATTTT. It specifies CASSQGWGDTDTQYF.

The chain employs TRBV6-5 and TRBJ1-2; a possible D gene is TRBD1 (6 bases). The germline V gene has CDR1 MNHEY and CDR2 SVGAGI. Trimming shortened V by 2 bases and J by 5 bases, and 12 bases separated the two germline ends. The CDR3 contains 14 residues. This CDR3 reads CASSYEGGGYGYTF. In nucleotides, the CDR3 is TGTGCCAGCAGTTACGAGGGAGGGGGTTATGGCTACACCTTC.

The genes are TRBV18 and TRBJ1-6, with 10 positions matching TRBD1. The J segment lost 10 bases and the V segment lost 5 bases, leaving 11 bases of the junction unmatched. The CDR3 sequence is 16 residues long. CDR1 is KGHSH and CDR2 is LQKENI in the germline V gene. The CDR3 DNA reads as TGTGCCAGCTCAGCGACAGGGGGCATGGGAAAATCACCCCTCCACTTT. Protein sequence: CASSATGGMGKSPLHF.

The chain links TRBV4-1 to TRBJ1-1; tentative D call: TRBD1 (5 bases). CDR1 and CDR2 (germline): MGHRA, YSYEKL. V lost 4 bases to trimming and J lost 11 bases, with 17 bases between them. The CDR3 extends over 13 amino acids. CDR3 region: CASSPTPDGGAFF. The CDR3, as DNA: TGCGCCAGCAGCCCGACCCCGGACGGGGGGGCTTTCTTT.

CDR3 protein: CASSPTGDQRTIYF. Here the CDR3 DNA reads TGCGCCAGCAGCCCGACAGGGGACCAACGCACCATATATTTT. The chain uses TRBV5-1 and TRBJ1-3; 8 bases fit TRBD1. Per the germline V gene, CDR1 is SGHRS and CDR2 is YFSETQ. The trim removed 4 bases at V and 9 bases at J, leaving 9 bases unmatched. The CDR3 spans 14 residues.

The J gene is TRBJ2-3, the V gene TRBV28, with D maybe TRBD1 (6 bases). Trimming removed 2 bases at V and 4 bases at J, with 16 bases between. The CDR3 is made up of 16 amino acids. Germline CDR1 and CDR2: MDHEN and SYDVKM. The CDR3: CASSLVEGVPPDTQYF. The CDR3 DNA follows: TGTGCCAGCAGTTTAGTCGAGGGGGTCCCGCCAGATACGCAGTATTTT.

This clone was observed once. This chain connects TRBV9 to TRBJ1-4, with a tentative D call TRBD1 (5 bases). Per the germline V gene, CDR1 is SGDLS and CDR2 is YYNGEE. Trimming left V 0 bases short and J 2 bases short, with 11 bases between. This CDR3 is built from 16 residues. The CDR3 nucleotides are TGTGCCAGCAGCGTAGGGCAGGGCAGGACTAATGAAAAACTGTTTTTT. Translated, it gives CASSVGQGRTNEKLFF.

The chain joins TRBV24-1 to TRBJ1-6; the D gene is possibly TRBD1 (5 bases). This CDR3 contains 19 residues. CDR1 and CDR2 from the germline V gene are KGHDR and SFDVKD. Trimming cost V 0 bases and J 5 bases, with 19 bases left between them. The chain's CDR3 is CATSDLLGAGRSHNSPLHF. CDR3 nucleotide sequence: TGTGCCACCAGTGATTTGCTTGGGGCTGGACGGTCCCATAATTCACCCCTCCACTTT.

The chain recombines TRBV5-1 with TRBJ2-1; 10 nucleotides line up with TRBD2. CDR1 SGHRS and CDR2 YFSETQ come from the germline V gene. The CDR3 consists of 17 residues. V gave up 5 bases and J gave up 7 bases; unmatched junction bases: 15. The DNA for the CDR3 is TGCGCCAGCAGGGGCCGGGAAGCGGGGGGGCCGAGTAATGAGCAGTTCTTC. Residues: CASRGREAGGPSNEQFF.